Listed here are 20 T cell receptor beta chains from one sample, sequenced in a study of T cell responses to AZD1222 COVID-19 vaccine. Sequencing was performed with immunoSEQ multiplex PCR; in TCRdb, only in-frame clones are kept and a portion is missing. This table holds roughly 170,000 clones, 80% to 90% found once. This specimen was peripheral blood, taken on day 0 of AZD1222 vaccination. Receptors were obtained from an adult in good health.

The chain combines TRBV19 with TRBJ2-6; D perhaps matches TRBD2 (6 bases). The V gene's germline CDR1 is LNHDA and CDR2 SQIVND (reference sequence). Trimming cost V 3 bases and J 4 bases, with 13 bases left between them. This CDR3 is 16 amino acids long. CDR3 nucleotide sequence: TGTGCCAGTAGTATCCCCCCCGGGAGAGGGGCCAACGTCCTGACTTTC. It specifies CASSIPPGRGANVLTF.

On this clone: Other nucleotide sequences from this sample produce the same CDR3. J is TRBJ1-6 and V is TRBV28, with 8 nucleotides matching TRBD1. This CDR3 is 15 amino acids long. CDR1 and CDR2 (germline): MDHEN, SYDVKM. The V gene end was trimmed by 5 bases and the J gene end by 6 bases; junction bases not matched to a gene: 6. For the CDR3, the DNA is TGTGCCAGCAGTCTGAGGACAGGGACTAATTCACCCCTCCACTTT. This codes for CASSLRTGTNSPLHF.

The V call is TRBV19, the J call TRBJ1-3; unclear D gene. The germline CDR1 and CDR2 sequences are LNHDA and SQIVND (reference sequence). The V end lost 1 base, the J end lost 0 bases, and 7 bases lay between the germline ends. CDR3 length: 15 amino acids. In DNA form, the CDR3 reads TGTGCCAGTAGTATAGGAGGGTACTCTGGAAACACCATATATTTT. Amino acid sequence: CASSIGGYSGNTIYF.

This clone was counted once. The CDR3 DNA sequence: TGTGCCACCGGCTCAGGAGGGAAAGAGACCCAGTACTTC. Its protein product is CATGSGGKETQYF. V and J are TRBV15 and TRBJ2-5, with a tentative D call TRBD2 (6 bases). Trimming stripped 8 bases from V and 3 bases from J, with 13 bases between. This CDR3 is built from 13 residues. The germline CDR1 and CDR2 sequences are LNHNV and YYDKDF (reference sequence).

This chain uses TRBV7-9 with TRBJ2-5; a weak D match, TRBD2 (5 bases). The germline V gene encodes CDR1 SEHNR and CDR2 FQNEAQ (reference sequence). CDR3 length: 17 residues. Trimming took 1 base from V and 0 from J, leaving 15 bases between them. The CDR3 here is CASSLGSAVGNQETQYF. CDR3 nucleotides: TGTGCCAGCAGCTTAGGTAGCGCGGTCGGGAACCAAGAGACCCAGTACTTC.

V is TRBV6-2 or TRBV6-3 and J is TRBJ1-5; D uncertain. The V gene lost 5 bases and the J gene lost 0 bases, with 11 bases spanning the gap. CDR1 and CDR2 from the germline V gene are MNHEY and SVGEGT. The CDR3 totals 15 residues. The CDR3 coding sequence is TGTGCCAGCAGTCAAAGCCCGTATAGCAATCAGCCCCAGCATTTT. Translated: CASSQSPYSNQPQHF.

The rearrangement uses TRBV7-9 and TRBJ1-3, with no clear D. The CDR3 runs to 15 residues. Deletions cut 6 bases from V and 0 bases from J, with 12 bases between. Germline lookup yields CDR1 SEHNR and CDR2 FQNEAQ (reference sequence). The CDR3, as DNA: TGTGCCAGCAGTATTATGGCGAGCTCTGGAAACACCATATATTTT. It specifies CASSIMASSGNTIYF.

CDR3 protein: CAWRYGGSPGELFF. As DNA, the CDR3 is TGTGCCTGGAGATACGGGGGGTCCCCCGGGGAGCTGTTTTTT. The chain has TRBV30 and TRBJ2-2; 7 positions match TRBD2. Germline V gives CDR1 GTSNPN, CDR2 SVGIG (reference sequence). The trim removed 3 bases at V and 6 bases at J, leaving 7 bases unmatched. This CDR3 is built from 14 residues.

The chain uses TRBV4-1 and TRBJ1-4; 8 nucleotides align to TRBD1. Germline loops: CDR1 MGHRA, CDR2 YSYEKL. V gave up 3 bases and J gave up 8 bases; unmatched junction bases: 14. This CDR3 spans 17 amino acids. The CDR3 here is CASSHSPVDRGYEKLFF. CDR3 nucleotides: TGCGCCAGCAGCCACTCCCCGGTTGACAGGGGTTACGAAAAACTGTTTTTT.

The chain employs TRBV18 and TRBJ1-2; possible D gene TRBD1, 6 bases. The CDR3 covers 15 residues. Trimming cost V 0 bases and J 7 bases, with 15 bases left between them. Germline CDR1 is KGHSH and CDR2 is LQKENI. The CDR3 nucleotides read TGTGCCAGCTCACCACCGAACAGGGCTCAGGCTGGCTACACCTTC. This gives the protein CASSPPNRAQAGYTF.

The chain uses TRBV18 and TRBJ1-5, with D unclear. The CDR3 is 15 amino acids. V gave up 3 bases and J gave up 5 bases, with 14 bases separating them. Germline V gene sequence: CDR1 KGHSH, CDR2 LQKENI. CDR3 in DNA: TGTGCCAGCTCACCTGACCCGGGGAGGTATCAGCCCCAGCATTTT. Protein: CASSPDPGRYQPQHF.

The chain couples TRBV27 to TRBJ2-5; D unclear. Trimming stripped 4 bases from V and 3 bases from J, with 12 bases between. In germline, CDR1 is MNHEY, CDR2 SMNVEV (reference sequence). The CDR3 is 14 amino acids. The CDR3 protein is CASSSSDGEETQYF. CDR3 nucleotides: TGTGCCAGCAGTTCATCCGACGGTGAAGAGACCCAGTACTTC.

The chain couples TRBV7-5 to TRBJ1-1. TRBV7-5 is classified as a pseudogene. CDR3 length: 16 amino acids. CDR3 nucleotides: TGTGCCAGAAGCTTAGGGGCAGGGAGGAAGGACACTGAAGCTTTCTTT. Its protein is CARSLGAGRKDTEAFF.

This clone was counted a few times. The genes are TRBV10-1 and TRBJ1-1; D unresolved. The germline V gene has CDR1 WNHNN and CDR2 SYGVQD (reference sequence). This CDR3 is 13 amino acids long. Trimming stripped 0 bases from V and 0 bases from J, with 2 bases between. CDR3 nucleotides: TGCGCCAGCAGTGAGTCTGTGAACACTGAAGCTTTCTTT. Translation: CASSESVNTEAFF.

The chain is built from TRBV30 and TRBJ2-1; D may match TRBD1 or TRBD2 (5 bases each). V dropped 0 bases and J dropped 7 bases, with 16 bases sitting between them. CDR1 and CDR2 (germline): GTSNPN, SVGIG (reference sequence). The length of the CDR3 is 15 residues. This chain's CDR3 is CAWSVRTLGANEQFF. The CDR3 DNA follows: TGTGCCTGGAGTGTAAGGACACTCGGGGCGAATGAGCAGTTCTTC.

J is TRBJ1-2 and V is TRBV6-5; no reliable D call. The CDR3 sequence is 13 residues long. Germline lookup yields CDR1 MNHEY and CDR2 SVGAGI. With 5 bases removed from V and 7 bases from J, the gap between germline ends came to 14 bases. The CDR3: CASSPHYPIGYTF. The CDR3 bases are TGTGCCAGCAGTCCCCACTATCCGATTGGCTACACCTTC.

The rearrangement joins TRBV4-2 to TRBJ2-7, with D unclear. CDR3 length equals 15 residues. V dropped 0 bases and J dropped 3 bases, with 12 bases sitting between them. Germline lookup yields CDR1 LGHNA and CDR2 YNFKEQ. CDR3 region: CASSQEGQVGYEQYF. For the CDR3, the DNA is TGTGCCAGCAGCCAAGAAGGGCAGGTCGGCTACGAGCAGTACTTC.

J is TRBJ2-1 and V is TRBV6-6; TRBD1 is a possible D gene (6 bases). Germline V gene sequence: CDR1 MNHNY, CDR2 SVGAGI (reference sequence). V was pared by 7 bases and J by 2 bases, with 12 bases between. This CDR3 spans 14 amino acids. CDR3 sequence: CASMGTLTYNEQFF. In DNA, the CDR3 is TGTGCCAGCATGGGGACACTAACCTACAATGAGCAGTTCTTC.

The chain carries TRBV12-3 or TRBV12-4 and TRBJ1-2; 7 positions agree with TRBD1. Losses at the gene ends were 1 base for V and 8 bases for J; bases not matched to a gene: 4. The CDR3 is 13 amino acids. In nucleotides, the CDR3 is TGTGCCAGCAGTTTAGAGGGGGCACGCGGCTACACCTTC. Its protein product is CASSLEGARGYTF.

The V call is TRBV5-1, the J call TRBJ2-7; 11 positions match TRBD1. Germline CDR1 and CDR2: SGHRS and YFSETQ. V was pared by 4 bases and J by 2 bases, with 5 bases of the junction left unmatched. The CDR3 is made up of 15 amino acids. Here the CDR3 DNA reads TGCGCCAGCAGCAAGGACAGGGGGCGCCCCTACGAGCAGTACTTC. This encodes CASSKDRGRPYEQYF.